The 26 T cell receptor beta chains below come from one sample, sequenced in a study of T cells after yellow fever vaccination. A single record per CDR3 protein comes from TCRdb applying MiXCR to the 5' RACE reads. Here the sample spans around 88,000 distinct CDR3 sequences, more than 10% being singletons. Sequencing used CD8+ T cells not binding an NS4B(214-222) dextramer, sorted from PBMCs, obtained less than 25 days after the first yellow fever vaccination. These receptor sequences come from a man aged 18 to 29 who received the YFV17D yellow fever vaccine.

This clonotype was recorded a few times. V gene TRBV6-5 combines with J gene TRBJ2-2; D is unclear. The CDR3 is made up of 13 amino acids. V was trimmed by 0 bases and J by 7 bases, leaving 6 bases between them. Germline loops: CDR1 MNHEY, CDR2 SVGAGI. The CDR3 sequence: CASSYSGHGELFF. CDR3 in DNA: TGTGCCAGCAGTTACTCAGGGCACGGGGAGCTGTTTTTT.

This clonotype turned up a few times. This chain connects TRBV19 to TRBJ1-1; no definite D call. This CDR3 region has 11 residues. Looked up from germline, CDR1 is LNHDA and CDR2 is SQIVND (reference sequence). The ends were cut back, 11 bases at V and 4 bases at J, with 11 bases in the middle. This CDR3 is CAVLRGTEAFF. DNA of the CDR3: TGTGCCGTGTTACGGGGCACTGAAGCTTTCTTT.

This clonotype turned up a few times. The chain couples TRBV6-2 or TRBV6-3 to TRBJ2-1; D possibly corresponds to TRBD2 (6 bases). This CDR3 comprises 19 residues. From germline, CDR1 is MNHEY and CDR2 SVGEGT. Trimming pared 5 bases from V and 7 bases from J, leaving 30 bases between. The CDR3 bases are TGTGCCAGCAGTAACCGTGGCCTAGCGCCGGCGCTGGGCCAAAATGAGCAGTTCTTC. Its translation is CASSNRGLAPALGQNEQFF.

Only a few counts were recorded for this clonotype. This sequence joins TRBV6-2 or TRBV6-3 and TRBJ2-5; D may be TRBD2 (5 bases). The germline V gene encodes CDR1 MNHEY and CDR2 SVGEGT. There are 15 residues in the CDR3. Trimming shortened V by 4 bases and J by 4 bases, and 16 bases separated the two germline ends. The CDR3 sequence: CASSSPRLATETQYF. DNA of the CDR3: TGTGCCAGCAGTTCACCTCGGCTAGCTACAGAGACCCAGTACTTC.

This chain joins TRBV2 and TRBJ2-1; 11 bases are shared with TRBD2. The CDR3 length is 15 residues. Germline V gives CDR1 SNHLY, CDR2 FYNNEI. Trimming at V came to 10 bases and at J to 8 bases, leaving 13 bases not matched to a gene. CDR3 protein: CATPPTSGGVDEQFF. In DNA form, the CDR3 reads TGTGCCACCCCCCCTACTAGCGGGGGAGTGGATGAGCAGTTCTTC.

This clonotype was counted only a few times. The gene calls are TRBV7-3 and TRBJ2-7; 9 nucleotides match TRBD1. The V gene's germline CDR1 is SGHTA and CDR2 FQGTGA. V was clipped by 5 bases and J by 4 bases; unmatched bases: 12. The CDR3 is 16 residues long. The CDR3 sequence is CASSPGTGMSTYEQYF. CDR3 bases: TGTGCCAGCAGCCCCGGGACAGGGATGAGCACTTACGAGCAGTACTTC. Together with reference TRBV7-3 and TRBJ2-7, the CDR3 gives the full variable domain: GAGVSQTPSNKVTEKGKYVELRCDPISGHTALYWYRQSLGQGPEFLIYFQGTGAADDSGLPNDRFFAVRPEGSVSTLKIQRTERGDSAVYLCASSPGTGMSTYEQYFGPGTRLTVT.

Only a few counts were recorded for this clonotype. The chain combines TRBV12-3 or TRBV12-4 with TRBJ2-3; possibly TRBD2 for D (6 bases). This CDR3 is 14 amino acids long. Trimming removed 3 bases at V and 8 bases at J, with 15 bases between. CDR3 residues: CASSFNPYGGTQYF. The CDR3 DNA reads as TGTGCCAGCAGTTTTAACCCGTACGGGGGTACGCAGTATTTT.

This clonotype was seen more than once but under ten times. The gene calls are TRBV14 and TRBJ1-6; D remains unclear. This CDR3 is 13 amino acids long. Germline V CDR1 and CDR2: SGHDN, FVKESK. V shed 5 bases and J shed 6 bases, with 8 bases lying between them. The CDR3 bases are TGTGCCAGCAGCGAGGAGGCTAATTCACCCCTCCACTTT. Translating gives CASSEEANSPLHF.

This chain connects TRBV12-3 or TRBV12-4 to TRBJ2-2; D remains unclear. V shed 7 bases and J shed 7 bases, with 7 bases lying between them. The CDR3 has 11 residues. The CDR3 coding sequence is TGTGCCAGCACCATATACGGGGAGCTGTTTTTT. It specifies CASTIYGELFF.

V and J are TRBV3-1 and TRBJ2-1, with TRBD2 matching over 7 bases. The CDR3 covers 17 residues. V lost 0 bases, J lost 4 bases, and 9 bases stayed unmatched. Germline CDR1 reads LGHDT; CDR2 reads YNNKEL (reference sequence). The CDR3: CASSQEGELAQYNEQFF. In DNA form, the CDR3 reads TGTGCCAGCAGCCAAGAAGGGGAACTAGCGCAGTACAATGAGCAGTTCTTC.

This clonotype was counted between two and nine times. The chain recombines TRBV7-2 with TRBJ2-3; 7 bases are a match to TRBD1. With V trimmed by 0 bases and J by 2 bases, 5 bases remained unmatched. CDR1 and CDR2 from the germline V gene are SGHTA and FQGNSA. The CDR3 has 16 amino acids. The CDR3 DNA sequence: TGTGCCAGCAGCTTAGCCGGGACAGCAGTCACAGATACGCAGTATTTT. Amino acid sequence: CASSLAGTAVTDTQYF. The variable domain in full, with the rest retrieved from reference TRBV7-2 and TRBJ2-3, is GAGVSQSPSNKVTEKGKDVELRCDPISGHTALYWYRQSLGQGLEFLIYFQGNSAPDKSGLPSDRFSAERTGGSVSTLTIQRTQQEDSAVYLCASSLAGTAVTDTQYFGPGTRLTVL.

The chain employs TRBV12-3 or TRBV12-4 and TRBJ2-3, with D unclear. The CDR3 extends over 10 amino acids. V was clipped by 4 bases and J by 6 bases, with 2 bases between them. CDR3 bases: TGTGCCAGCAGTTCCGATACGCAGTATTTT. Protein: CASSSDTQYF.

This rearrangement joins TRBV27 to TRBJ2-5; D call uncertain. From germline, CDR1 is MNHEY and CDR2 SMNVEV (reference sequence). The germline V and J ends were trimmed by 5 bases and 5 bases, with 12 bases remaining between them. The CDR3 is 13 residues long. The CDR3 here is CASSPYLGETQYF. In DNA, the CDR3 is TGTGCCAGCAGTCCCTATCTCGGGGAGACCCAGTACTTC.

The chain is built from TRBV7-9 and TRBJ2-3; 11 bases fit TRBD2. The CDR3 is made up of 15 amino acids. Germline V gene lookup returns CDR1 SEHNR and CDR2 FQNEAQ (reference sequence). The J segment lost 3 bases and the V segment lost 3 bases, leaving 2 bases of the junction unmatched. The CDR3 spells CASSLTSGETDTQYF. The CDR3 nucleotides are TGTGCCAGCAGCTTGACTAGCGGGGAAACAGATACGCAGTATTTT.

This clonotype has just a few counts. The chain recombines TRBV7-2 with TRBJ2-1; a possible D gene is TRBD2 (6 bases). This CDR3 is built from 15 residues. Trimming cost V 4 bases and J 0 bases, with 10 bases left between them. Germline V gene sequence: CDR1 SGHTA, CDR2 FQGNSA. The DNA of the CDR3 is TGTGCCAGCAGCTGGGCGGGGAGCTCCTACAATGAGCAGTTCTTC. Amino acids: CASSWAGSSYNEQFF. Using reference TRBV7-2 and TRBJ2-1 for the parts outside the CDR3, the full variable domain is GAGVSQSPSNKVTEKGKDVELRCDPISGHTALYWYRQSLGQGLEFLIYFQGNSAPDKSGLPSDRFSAERTGGSVSTLTIQRTQQEDSAVYLCASSWAGSSYNEQFFGPGTRLTVL.

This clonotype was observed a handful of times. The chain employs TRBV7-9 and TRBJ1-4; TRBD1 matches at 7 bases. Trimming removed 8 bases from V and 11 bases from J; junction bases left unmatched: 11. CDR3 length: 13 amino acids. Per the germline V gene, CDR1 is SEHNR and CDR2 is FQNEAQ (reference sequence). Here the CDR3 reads CASRQGLSVKLFF. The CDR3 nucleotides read TGTGCCAGCCGACAGGGACTAAGTGTTAAACTGTTTTTT.

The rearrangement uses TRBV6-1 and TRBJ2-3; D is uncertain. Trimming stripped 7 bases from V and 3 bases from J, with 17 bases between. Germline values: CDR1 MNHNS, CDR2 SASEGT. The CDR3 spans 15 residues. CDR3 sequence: CASIKTPRPTDTQYF. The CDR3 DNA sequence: TGTGCCAGCATCAAGACTCCGCGGCCGACAGATACGCAGTATTTT.

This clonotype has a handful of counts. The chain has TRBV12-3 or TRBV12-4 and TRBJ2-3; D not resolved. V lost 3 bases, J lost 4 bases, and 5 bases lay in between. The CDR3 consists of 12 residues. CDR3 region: CASSFSPDTQYF. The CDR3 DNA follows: TGTGCCAGCAGTTTCAGTCCAGATACGCAGTATTTT.

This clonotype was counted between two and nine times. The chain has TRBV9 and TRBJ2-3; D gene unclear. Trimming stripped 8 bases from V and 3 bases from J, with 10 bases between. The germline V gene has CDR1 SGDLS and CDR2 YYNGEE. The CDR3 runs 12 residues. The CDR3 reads CASGPRTDTQYF. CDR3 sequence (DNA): TGTGCCAGTGGGCCGCGGACAGATACGCAGTATTTT.

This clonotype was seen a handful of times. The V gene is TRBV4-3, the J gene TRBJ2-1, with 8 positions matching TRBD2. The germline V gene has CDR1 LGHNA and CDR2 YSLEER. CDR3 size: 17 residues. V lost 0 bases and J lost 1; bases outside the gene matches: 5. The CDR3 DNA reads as TGCGCCAGCAGCCAAGATACGTCTAGCGGGTCCTACAATGAGCAGTTCTTC. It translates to CASSQDTSSGSYNEQFF.

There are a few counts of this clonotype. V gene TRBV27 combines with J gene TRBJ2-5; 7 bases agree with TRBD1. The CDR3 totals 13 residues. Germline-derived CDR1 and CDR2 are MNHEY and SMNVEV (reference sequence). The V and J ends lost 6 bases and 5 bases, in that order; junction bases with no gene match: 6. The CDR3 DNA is TGTGCCAGCAGCCTCGACAGGGTGGAGACCCAGTACTTC. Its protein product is CASSLDRVETQYF.

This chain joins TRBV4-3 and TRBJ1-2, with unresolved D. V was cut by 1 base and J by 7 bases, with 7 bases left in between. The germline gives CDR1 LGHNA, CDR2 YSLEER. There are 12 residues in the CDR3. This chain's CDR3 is CASSQGVGGYTF. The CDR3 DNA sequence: TGCGCCAGCAGCCAAGGGGTTGGTGGCTACACCTTC.

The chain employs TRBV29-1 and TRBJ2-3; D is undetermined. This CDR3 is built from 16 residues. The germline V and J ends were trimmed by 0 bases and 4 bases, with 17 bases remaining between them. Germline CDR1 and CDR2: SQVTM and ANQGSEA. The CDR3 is CSVEDLKATASDTQYF. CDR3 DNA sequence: TGCAGCGTTGAAGATCTTAAGGCGACTGCTTCAGATACGCAGTATTTT.

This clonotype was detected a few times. The CDR3 nucleotides are TGCGCCAGCAGCTTGGCCGGGCTAGCGAACGAGCAGTACTTC. This codes for CASSLAGLANEQYF. This chain connects TRBV5-1 to TRBJ2-7, with a tentative D call TRBD2 (6 bases). V lost 0 bases and J 5 bases, leaving 12 bases between the germline ends. The CDR3 totals 14 residues. Germline-derived CDR1 and CDR2 are SGHRS and YFSETQ.

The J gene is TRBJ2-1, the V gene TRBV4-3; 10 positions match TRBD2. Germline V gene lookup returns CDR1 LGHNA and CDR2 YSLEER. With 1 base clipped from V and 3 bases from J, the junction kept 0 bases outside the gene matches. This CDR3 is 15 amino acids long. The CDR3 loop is CASSQVAGGYNEQFF. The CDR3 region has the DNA TGCGCCAGCAGCCAAGTAGCGGGGGGCTACAATGAGCAGTTCTTC.

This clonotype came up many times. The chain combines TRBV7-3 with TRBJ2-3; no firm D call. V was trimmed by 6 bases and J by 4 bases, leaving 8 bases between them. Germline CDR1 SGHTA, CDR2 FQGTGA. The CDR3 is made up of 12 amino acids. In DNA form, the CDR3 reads TGTGCCAGCAGGATAGCAGCAGATACGCAGTATTTT. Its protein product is CASRIAADTQYF.